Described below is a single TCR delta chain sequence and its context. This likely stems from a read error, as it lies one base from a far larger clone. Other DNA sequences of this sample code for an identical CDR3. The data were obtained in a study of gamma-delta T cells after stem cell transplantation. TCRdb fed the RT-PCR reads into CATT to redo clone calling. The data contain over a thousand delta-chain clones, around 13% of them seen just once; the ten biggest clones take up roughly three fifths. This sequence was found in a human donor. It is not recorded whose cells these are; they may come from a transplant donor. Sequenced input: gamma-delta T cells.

CDR3 sequence: CACDSLLGDTHTDKLIF. Here the CDR3 DNA reads TGTGCCTGTGACAGCCTGCTGGGGGATACGCACACCGATAAACTCATCTTT. The chain links TRDV2 to TRDJ1, with TRDD3 matching over 12 bases. Germline assignment: CDR1 GEAIGNYY and CDR2 EKD. The V gene end was trimmed by 2 bases and the J gene end by 0 bases; junction bases not matched to a gene: 6. This CDR3 contains 17 residues.